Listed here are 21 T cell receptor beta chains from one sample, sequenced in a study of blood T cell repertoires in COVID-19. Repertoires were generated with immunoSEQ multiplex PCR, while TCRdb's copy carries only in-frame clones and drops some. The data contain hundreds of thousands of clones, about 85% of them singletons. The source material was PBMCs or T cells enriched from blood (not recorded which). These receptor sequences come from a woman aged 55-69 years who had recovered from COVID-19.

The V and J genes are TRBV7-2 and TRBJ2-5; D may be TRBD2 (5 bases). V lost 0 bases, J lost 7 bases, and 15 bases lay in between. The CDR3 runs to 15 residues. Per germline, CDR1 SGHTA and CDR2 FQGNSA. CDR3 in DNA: TGTGCCAGCAGCTTAGCGCCCAGCGGTGTAGGGACCCAGTACTTC. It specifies CASSLAPSGVGTQYF.

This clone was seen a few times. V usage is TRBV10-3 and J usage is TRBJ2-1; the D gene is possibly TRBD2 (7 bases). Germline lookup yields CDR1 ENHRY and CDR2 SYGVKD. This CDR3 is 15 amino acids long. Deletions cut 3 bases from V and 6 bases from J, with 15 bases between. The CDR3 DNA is TGTGCCATCAGTGATGGGGGCGGGGGCCTCAATGAGCAGTTCTTC. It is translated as CAISDGGGGLNEQFF.

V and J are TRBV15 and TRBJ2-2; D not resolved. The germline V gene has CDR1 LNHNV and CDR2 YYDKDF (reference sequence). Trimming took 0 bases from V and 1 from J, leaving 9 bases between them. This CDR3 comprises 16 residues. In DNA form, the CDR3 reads TGTGCCACCAGCAGAGATCCGCCGGGGAACACCGGGGAGCTGTTTTTT. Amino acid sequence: CATSRDPPGNTGELFF.

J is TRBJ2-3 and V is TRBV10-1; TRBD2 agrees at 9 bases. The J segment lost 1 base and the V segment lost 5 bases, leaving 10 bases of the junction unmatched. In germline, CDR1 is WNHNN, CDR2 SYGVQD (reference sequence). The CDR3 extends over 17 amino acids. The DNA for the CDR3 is TGCGCCAGCAGTAGTGGACTAGCGACACCTCGCACAGATACGCAGTATTTT. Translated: CASSSGLATPRTDTQYF.

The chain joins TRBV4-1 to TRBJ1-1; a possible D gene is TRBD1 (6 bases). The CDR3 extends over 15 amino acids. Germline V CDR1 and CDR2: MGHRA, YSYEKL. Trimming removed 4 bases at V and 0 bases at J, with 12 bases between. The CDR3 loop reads CASSPLGQLNTEAFF. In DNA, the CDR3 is TGCGCCAGCAGCCCCCTAGGACAGTTGAACACTGAAGCTTTCTTT.

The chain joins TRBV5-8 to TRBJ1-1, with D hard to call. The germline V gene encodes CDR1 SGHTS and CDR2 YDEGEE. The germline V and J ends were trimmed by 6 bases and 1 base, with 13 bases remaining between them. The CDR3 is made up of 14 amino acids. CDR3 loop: CASTLLFGNTEAFF. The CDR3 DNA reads TGTGCCAGCACCCTGTTATTCGGGAACACTGAAGCTTTCTTT.

CDR3 protein: CASSRVDTIYF. In DNA, the CDR3 is TGTGCCAGCAGCCGGGTGGACACCATATATTTT. The V call is TRBV11-2, the J call TRBJ1-3; no firm D call. The V end was cut by 5 bases, the J end by 8 bases, with 7 bases between. The CDR3 extends over 11 amino acids. Per the germline V gene, CDR1 is SGHAT and CDR2 is FQNNGV.

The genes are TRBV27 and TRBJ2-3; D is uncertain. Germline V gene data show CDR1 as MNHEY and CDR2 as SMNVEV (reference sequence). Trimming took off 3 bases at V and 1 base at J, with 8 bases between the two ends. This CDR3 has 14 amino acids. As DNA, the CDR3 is TGTGCCAGCAGTTTGCGTGATGGCACAGATACGCAGTATTTT. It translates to CASSLRDGTDTQYF.

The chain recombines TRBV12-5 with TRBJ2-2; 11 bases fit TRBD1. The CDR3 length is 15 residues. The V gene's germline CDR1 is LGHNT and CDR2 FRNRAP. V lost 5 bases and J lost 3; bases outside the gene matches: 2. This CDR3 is CASGRTGGDTGELFF. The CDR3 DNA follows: TGTGCTAGTGGTCGGACAGGGGGCGACACCGGGGAGCTGTTTTTT.

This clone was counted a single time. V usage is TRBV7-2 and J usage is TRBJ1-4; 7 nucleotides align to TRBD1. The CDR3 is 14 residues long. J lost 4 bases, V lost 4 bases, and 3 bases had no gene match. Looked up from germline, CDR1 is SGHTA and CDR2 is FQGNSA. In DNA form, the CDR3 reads TGTGCCAGCAGCTCGACAGGGATTAATGAAAAACTGTTTTTT. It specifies CASSSTGINEKLFF.

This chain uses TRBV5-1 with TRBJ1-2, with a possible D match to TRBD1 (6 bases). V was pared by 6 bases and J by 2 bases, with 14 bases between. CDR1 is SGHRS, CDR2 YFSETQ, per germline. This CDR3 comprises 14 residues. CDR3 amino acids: CASTRSGTNYGYTF. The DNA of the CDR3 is TGCGCCAGCACCAGGTCAGGGACAAACTATGGCTACACCTTC. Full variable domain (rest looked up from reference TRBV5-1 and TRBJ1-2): KAGVTQTPRYLIKTRGQQVTLSCSPISGHRSVSWYQQTPGQGLQFLFEYFSETQRNKGNFPGRFSGRQFSNSRSEMNVSTLELGDSALYLCASTRSGTNYGYTFGSGTRLTVV.

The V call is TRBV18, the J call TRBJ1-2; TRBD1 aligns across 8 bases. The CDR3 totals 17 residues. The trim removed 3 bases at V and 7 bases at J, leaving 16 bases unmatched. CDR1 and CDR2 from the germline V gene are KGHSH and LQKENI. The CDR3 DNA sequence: TGTGCCAGCTCACCCCTTGTTGGACAGGGATCGCAAACTGGCTACACCTTC. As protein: CASSPLVGQGSQTGYTF.

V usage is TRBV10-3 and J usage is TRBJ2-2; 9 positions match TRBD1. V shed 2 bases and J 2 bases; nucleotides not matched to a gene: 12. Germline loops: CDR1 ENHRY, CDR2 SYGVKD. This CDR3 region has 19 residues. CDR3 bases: TGTGCCATCAGTGAGCGGTTAATAGGACAGGGGCTTAACACCGGGGAGCTGTTTTTT. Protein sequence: CAISERLIGQGLNTGELFF.

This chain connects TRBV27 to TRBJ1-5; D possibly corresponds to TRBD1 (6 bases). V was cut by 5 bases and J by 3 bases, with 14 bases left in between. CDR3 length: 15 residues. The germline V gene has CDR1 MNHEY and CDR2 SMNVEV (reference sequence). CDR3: CASSLIRQDNQPQHF. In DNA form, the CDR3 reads TGTGCCAGCAGTCTGATACGACAGGACAATCAGCCCCAGCATTTT.

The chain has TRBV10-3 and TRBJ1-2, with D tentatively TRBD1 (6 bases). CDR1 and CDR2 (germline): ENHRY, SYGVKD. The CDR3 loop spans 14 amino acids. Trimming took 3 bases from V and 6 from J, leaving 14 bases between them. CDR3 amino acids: CAISDQQGYDGYTF. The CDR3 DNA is TGTGCCATCAGTGACCAACAGGGTTACGATGGCTACACCTTC.

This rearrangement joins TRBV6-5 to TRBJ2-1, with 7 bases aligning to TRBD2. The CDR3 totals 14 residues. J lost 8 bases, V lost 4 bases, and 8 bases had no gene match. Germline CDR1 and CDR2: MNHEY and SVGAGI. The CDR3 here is CASSSVGRFDEQFF. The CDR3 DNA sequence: TGTGCCAGCAGTTCGGTCGGGAGGTTCGATGAGCAGTTCTTC.

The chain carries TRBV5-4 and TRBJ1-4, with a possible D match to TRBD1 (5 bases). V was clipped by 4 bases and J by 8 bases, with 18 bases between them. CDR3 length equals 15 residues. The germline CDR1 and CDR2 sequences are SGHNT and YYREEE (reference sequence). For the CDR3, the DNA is TGTGCCAGCAGCCGGTATACCACAGGAGACGAAAAACTGTTTTTT. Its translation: CASSRYTTGDEKLFF.

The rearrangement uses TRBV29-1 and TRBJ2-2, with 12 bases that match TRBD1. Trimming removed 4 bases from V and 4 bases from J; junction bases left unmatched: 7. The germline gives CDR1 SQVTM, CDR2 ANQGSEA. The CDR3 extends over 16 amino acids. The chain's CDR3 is CSVGGTGGSITGELFF. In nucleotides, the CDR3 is TGCAGCGTTGGTGGGACAGGGGGCTCGATCACCGGGGAGCTGTTTTTT.

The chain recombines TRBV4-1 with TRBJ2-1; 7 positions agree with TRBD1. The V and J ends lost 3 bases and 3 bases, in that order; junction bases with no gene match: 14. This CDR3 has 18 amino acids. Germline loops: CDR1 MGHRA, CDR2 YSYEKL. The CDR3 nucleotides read TGCGCCAGCAGCCACCAACCCCCAGGGGGTATCCTCTACAATGAGCAGTTCTTC. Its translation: CASSHQPPGGILYNEQFF.

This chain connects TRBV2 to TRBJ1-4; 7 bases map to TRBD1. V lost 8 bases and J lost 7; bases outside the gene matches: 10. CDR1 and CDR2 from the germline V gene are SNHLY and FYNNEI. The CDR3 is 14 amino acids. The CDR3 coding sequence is TGTGCCAGCCGACCGGGGACAGAGGTTGAAAAACTGTTTTTT. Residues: CASRPGTEVEKLFF.

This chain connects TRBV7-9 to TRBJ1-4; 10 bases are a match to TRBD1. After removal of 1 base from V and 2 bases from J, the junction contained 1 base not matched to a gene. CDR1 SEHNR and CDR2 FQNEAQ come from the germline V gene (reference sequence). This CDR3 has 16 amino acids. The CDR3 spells CASSLGDRGTNEKLFF. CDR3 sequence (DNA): TGTGCCAGCAGCTTAGGGGACAGGGGCACTAATGAAAAACTGTTTTTT. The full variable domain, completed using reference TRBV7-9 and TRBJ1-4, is DTGVSQNPRHKITKRGQNVTFRCDPISEHNRLYWYRQTLGQGPEFLTYFQNEAQLEKSRLLSDRFSAERPKGSFSTLEIQRTEQGDSAMYLCASSLGDRGTNEKLFFGSGTQLSVL.